Listed here is a single TCR beta chain. Data came from immunoSEQ multiplex PCR; TCRdb stores just in-frame clones and leaves some out. The data show around 78,000 clones, under 90% seen once. The germline gives CDR1 MDHEN, CDR2 SYDVKM. The V and J ends lost 10 bases and 1 base respectively, with 11 bases between them. This CDR3 spans 13 amino acids. This record comes from a study of blood T cell repertoires in COVID-19. Sequencing was done on a sample of peripheral blood. The receptor's source is a man between 65 and 85 years old with active or convalescent COVID-19. This chain joins TRBV28 and TRBJ1-3; D unclear. The CDR3 here is CATRGGSGNTIYF. CDR3 nucleotides: TGTGCCACCCGGGGAGGGTCTGGAAACACCATATATTTT.